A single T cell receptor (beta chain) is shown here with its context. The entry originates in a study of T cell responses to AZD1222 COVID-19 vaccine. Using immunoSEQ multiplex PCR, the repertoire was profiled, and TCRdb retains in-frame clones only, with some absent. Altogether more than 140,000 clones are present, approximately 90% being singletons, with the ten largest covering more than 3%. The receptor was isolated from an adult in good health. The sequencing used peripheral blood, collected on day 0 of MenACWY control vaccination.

CDR3 in amino acids: CAWSLDLSYNSPLHF. The DNA for the CDR3 is TGTGCCTGGAGTCTGGACCTCTCCTATAATTCACCCCTCCACTTT. This chain uses TRBV30 with TRBJ1-6; no clear D gene. CDR3 size: 15 residues. The germline V gene has CDR1 GTSNPN and CDR2 SVGIG (reference sequence). Trimming left V 2 bases short and J 0 bases short, with 8 bases between. Full variable domain (rest looked up from reference TRBV30 and TRBJ1-6): SQTIHQWPATLVQPVGSPLSLECTVEGTSNPNLYWYRQAAGRGLQLLFYSVGIGQISSEVPQNLSASRPQDRQFILSSKKLLLSDSGFYLCAWSLDLSYNSPLHFGNGTRLTVT.